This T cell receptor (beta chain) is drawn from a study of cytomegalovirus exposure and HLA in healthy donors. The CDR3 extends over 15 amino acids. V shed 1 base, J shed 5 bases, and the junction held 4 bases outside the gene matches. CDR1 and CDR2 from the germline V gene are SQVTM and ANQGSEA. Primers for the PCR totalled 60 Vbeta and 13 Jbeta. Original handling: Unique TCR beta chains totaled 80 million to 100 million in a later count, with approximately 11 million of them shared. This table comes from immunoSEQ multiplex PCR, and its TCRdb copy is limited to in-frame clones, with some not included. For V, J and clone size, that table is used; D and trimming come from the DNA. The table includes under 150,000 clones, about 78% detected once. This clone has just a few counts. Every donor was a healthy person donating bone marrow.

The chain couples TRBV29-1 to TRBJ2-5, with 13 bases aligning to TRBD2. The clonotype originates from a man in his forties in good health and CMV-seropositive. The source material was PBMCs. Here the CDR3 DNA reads TGCAGCGTTGAAGGGACTAGCGGGAGTAGGGAGACCCAGTACTTC. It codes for CSVEGTSGSRETQYF. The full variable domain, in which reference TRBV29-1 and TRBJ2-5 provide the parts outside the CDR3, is SAVISQKPSRDICQRGTSLTIQCQVDSQVTMMFWYRQQPGQSLTLIATANQGSEATYESGFVIDKFPISRPNLTFSTLTVSNMSPEDSSIYLCSVEGTSGSRETQYFGPGTRLLVL.